A selection of T cell receptor beta chains follows, all from one sample in a study of response to subunit inactivated influenza vaccine. TCRdb itself ran the RT-PCR reads through MiXCR, one entry per CDR3 protein. The sample lists around 180,000 distinct CDR3 sequences, 7.5% to 10% occurring once. The sample consisted of non-naive T cells sorted from PBMCs, taken on the day of vaccination. All receptors derive from a man aged 50 or older who received an inactivated influenza vaccine. Each CDR3 is given without its conserved first and last residue. The order of the fields is V gene, CDR3 protein.

>TRBV28
ASRESGGSTDTQY
>TRBV6-6
ATGHDPYEQY
>TRBV7-3
ASSPTSGLYNEQF
>TRBV29-1
SVDWGGYEQF
>TRBV5-1
ASSLSGDYYGYT
>TRBV5-8
ASSLANHPRQPQH
>TRBV4-1
ASSQYWTSNQPQH
>TRBV10-1
ASSAGASYNEQF
>TRBV6-1
ASRFGTRNEQY
>TRBV20-1
SALDTTDTQY
>TRBV6-1
ASSLRAQKGTGELF
>TRBV6-1
ASSEGAVINSPLH
>TRBV12-3/TRBV12-4
ASTSTRRVYEQY
>TRBV5-6
ASRGTVSTDTQY
>TRBV30
AYDEGRGTDTQY
>TRBV5-1
ASSQATGGGIQY
>TRBV2
ASSERGRGEKLF
>TRBV7-3
ASSLQAGVEYEQY
>TRBV4-3
ASSQDLGQGEAF
>TRBV7-2
ASSLRQASEQY
>TRBV7-9
ASSSGQGTETQY
>TRBV28
ATPGDGGNEQF
>TRBV20-1
SALFTGRISYEQY
>TRBV19
ASSTGTDQETQY
>TRBV28
ASSLSWGQRYSGELF
>TRBV28
ASVTGNGQPQH
>TRBV20-1
SAPRPTHNEQF
>TRBV6-5
ASSSLILGLYEQY
>TRBV5-6
ASSLVRREVETQY
>TRBV7-2
ASSPWERANVLT
>TRBV5-6
ASSPRPGSPLH
>TRBV7-6
ASSLVVGRTDTQY
>TRBV5-1
ASSRGTSGYEQY
>TRBV2
ASGDRGGPAQPQH
>TRBV29-1
SVEGTVTEAF
>TRBV2
ASSLMGTATYNEQF
>TRBV24-1
ATSDLYGYT
>TRBV20-1
SAGRGSGPGELF
>TRBV20-1
SAISPSGGDTDTQY
>TRBV5-1
ASSLAGTSGMEGETQY
>TRBV20-1
SARVGNGAF
>TRBV9
ASSRGNNQPQH
>TRBV28
ASRATSGGTGELF
>TRBV6-1
ATAVVGLDEETQY
>TRBV7-2
ASRSGHRSYNEQF
>TRBV12-3/TRBV12-4
ASSPGHSSYNEQF
>TRBV6-2/TRBV6-3
ASRDSGAGANVLT
>TRBV5-1
ASSPWSVGQLDEKLF
>TRBV4-3
ASSQVQGQPQH
>TRBV9
ASSVDRADTQY